A single sample gave rise to the 28 T cell receptor beta chains below, sequenced in a study of T-cell memory formation after mild COVID-19. TCRdb reprocessed the 5' RACE reads with MiXCR, giving one entry per CDR3 protein. This sample has around 310,000 distinct CDR3 sequences; 13% to 15% occur once, and the top ten carry 21%. The sequenced sample consisted of PBMCs or a T cell subset sorted from them (not recorded which). Receptors originate from a man between 18 and 29 years old who had mild COVID-19 (a few samples of this study predate the infection). Cell type and time point are not known.

This clonotype was counted many times. This chain links TRBV9 with TRBJ2-3, with TRBD1 identical over 9 bases. Germline CDR1 SGDLS, CDR2 YYNGEE. The CDR3 loop spans 15 amino acids. The J segment lost 1 base and the V segment lost 2 bases, leaving 2 bases of the junction unmatched. The CDR3 nucleotides read TGTGCCAGCAGCGTTTGGACAGGGGGCACAGATACGCAGTATTTT. It translates to CASSVWTGGTDTQYF. Looking up the rest from reference TRBV9 and TRBJ2-3 gives the full variable domain: DSGVTQTPKHLITATGQRVTLRCSPRSGDLSVYWYQQSLDQGLQFLIQYYNGEERAKGNILERFSAQQFPDLHSELNLSSLELGDSALYFCASSVWTGGTDTQYFGPGTRLTVL.

This clonotype was picked up a small number of times. The genes are TRBV7-2 and TRBJ2-1, with 9 bases lining up with TRBD2. With V trimmed by 7 bases and J by 0 bases, 7 bases remained unmatched. The CDR3 is 16 amino acids. Germline-derived CDR1 and CDR2 are SGHTA and FQGNSA. The CDR3 region has the DNA TGTGCCAGCACCCGGGGTAGCGGGAGCTCCTACAATGAGCAGTTCTTC. Its translation is CASTRGSGSSYNEQFF.

A few counts support this clonotype. The V and J genes are TRBV6-5 and TRBJ1-6; TRBD1 matches at 9 bases. The V gene end was trimmed by 2 bases and the J gene end by 9 bases; junction bases not matched to a gene: 11. Germline CDR1 and CDR2: MNHEY and SVGAGI. This CDR3 has 17 residues. CDR3 amino acids: CASSYTYPGQGFSPLHF. In DNA form, the CDR3 reads TGTGCCAGCAGTTACACCTACCCGGGACAGGGCTTTTCACCCCTCCACTTT.

This clonotype showed up just a few times. V usage is TRBV7-9 and J usage is TRBJ2-7, with 10 bases identical to TRBD1. After removal of 8 bases from V and 3 bases from J, the junction contained 4 bases not matched to a gene. The length of the CDR3 is 13 residues. Germline CDR1 reads SEHNR; CDR2 reads FQNEAQ (reference sequence). The CDR3 spells CASFRTGGYEQYF. Here the CDR3 DNA reads TGTGCCAGCTTTCGGACAGGGGGCTACGAGCAGTACTTC.

This clonotype was detected only a few times. The J gene is TRBJ2-4, the V gene TRBV12-3 or TRBV12-4; 11 bases line up with TRBD2. This CDR3 region has 18 residues. Trimming removed 3 bases from V and 5 bases from J; junction bases left unmatched: 12. CDR3 nucleotide sequence: TGTGCCAGCAGTTTCCCGGGAGACGGGACTAGCGGCCAAAACATTCAGTACTTC. It encodes CASSFPGDGTSGQNIQYF.

V is TRBV6-5 and J is TRBJ2-3; 7 nucleotides agree with TRBD2. Trimming cost V 6 bases and J 2 bases; bases outside gene matches: 8. There are 15 residues in the CDR3. Germline assignment: CDR1 MNHEY and CDR2 SVGAGI. The CDR3 region is CASSRSGAYTDTQYF. The CDR3 region has the DNA TGTGCCAGCAGCCGGAGCGGGGCGTACACAGATACGCAGTATTTT.

The V and J genes are TRBV20-1 and TRBJ2-5; no clear D. Germline CDR1 is DFQATT and CDR2 is SNEGSKA (reference sequence). Trimming left V 0 bases short and J 5 bases short, with 13 bases between. The CDR3 spans 14 residues. CDR3: CSARDGRVIETQYF. The CDR3 region has the DNA TGCAGTGCTAGAGATGGCCGGGTTATTGAGACCCAGTACTTC.

In this sample, this clonotype turned up a few times. This chain joins TRBV6-5 and TRBJ2-1, with 8 bases aligning to TRBD1. The CDR3 sequence is 13 residues long. Losses at the gene ends were 11 bases for V and 4 bases for J; bases not matched to a gene: 7. Germline V gene sequence: CDR1 MNHEY, CDR2 SVGAGI. The CDR3 spells CASQGQEYNEQFF. In nucleotides, the CDR3 is TGTGCCTCCCAGGGACAGGAGTACAATGAGCAGTTCTTC.

This clonotype has just a few counts. The chain employs TRBV24-1 and TRBJ2-2; D remains unclear. Germline V lookup: CDR1 KGHDR, CDR2 SFDVKD. Deletions cut 6 bases from V and 1 base from J, with 5 bases between. This CDR3 contains 13 residues. The CDR3 region has the DNA TGTGCCACCAGTCCTCAGAACACCGGGGAGCTGTTTTTT. It encodes CATSPQNTGELFF.

The chain has TRBV6-5 and TRBJ2-5; D might be TRBD1 or TRBD2, each matching 7 bases. The length of the CDR3 is 16 residues. V dropped 6 bases and J dropped 5 bases, with 22 bases sitting between them. Germline CDR1 reads MNHEY; CDR2 reads SVGAGI. The CDR3 sequence is CASRDLTGVGGETQYF. Written as DNA, the CDR3 is TGTGCCAGCAGAGACCTCACAGGGGTGGGAGGGGAGACCCAGTACTTC.

There are a few counts of this clonotype. This chain links TRBV5-4 with TRBJ2-3; unclear D gene. Trimming pared 4 bases from V and 5 bases from J, leaving 14 bases between. The CDR3 contains 14 residues. Germline values: CDR1 SGHNT, CDR2 YYREEE (reference sequence). The CDR3 sequence is CASSDAALIDTQYF. The CDR3 DNA follows: TGTGCCAGCAGCGACGCAGCCCTGATAGATACGCAGTATTTT.

The DNA for the CDR3 is TGTGCCATCAGTCCCTCAGGGGAAAACTATGGCTACACCTTC. Translating it yields CAISPSGENYGYTF. The chain joins TRBV10-3 to TRBJ1-2; D perhaps matches TRBD1 (6 bases). V lost 5 bases to trimming and J lost 2 bases, with 12 bases between them. CDR3 length: 14 residues. The germline V gene has CDR1 ENHRY and CDR2 SYGVKD.

This clonotype was counted a few times. The chain carries TRBV12-3 or TRBV12-4 and TRBJ2-7; 12 bases agree with TRBD2. The CDR3 extends over 15 amino acids. V shed 6 bases, J shed 7 bases, and the junction held 10 bases outside the gene matches. CDR3: CASSPRTSGVSEQYF. In DNA form, the CDR3 reads TGTGCCAGCAGCCCGAGGACTAGCGGGGTGAGTGAGCAGTACTTC.

V gene TRBV7-9 combines with J gene TRBJ2-7; D is perhaps TRBD2 (5 bases). With 3 bases removed from V and 3 bases from J, the gap between germline ends came to 9 bases. The CDR3 contains 13 residues. CDR1 is SEHNR, CDR2 FQNEAQ, per germline (reference sequence). CDR3 sequence reads: CASSFMAGYEQYV. In nucleotides, the CDR3 is TGTGCCAGCAGCTTTATGGCGGGCTACGAGCAGTACGTC.

This clonotype was counted between two and nine times. The chain employs TRBV6-6 and TRBJ2-7, with D maybe TRBD1 (6 bases). Trimming left V 5 bases short and J 5 bases short, with 13 bases between. This CDR3 has 13 residues. Germline assignment: CDR1 MNHNY and CDR2 SVGAGI (reference sequence). The CDR3 is CASSQTGTHEQYV. CDR3 DNA: TGTGCCAGCAGTCAGACAGGTACCCACGAGCAGTACGTC.

The rearrangement joins TRBV7-2 to TRBJ1-5; no reliable D call. The CDR3 spans 13 residues. Germline V gene sequence: CDR1 SGHTA, CDR2 FQGNSA. V was pared by 3 bases and J by 5 bases, with 8 bases between. The CDR3 region has the DNA TGTGCCAGCAGCTTGGCCACCTATCAGCCCCAGCATTTT. Protein product: CASSLATYQPQHF.

This clonotype was picked up a small number of times. The chain combines TRBV4-2 with TRBJ1-1; D not certain. The CDR3 is made up of 14 amino acids. Germline V gene data show CDR1 as LGHNA and CDR2 as YNFKEQ. Trimming took off 5 bases at V and 1 base at J, with 11 bases between the two ends. The DNA for the CDR3 is TGTGCCAGCAGCTCCAGAAACAGGAACACTGAAGCTTTCTTT. Protein product: CASSSRNRNTEAFF.

The chain uses TRBV25-1 and TRBJ1-1, with D hard to call. Looked up from germline, CDR1 is MGHDK and CDR2 is SYGVNS. This CDR3 is 14 amino acids long. The ends were cut back, 0 bases at V and 5 bases at J, with 10 bases in the middle. The CDR3: CASSEYRDGTEAFF. The CDR3 region has the DNA TGTGCCAGCAGTGAATATAGGGATGGGACTGAAGCTTTCTTT.

The V and J genes are TRBV7-3 and TRBJ2-3; 7 positions match TRBD2. This CDR3 has 15 amino acids. Germline V CDR1 and CDR2: SGHTA, FQGTGA. The V segment lost 3 bases and the J segment 8 bases; nucleotides outside the gene matches: 11. The CDR3 region has the DNA TGTGCCAGCAGCTTTCGGGGAGGGACGAGTCCTACGCAGTATTTT. It yields the protein CASSFRGGTSPTQYF.

This clonotype was seen only a few times. One end of the junction is discordant with germline, which a read error may explain. The chain recombines TRBV24-1 with TRBJ2-3; TRBD2 is a possible D gene (7 bases). Looked up from germline, CDR1 is KGHDR and CDR2 is SFDVKD. The CDR3 runs to 13 residues. Here the CDR3 DNA reads TGTGCCACCAGTGGCGGGGGCACCGATACGCAGTATTTT. This encodes CATSGGGTDTQYF.

The chain joins TRBV29-1 to TRBJ2-7, with 8 bases that match TRBD2. The CDR3 contains 15 residues. Losses at the gene ends were 0 bases for V and 0 bases for J; bases not matched to a gene: 4. The germline gives CDR1 SQVTM, CDR2 ANQGSEA. DNA for the CDR3: TGCAGCGTTGAAGACGAGCGGGGGAGCTCCTACGAGCAGTACTTC. It translates to CSVEDERGSSYEQYF.

This clonotype was recorded at least ten times. V gene TRBV28 combines with J gene TRBJ2-7; possibly TRBD1 or TRBD2 for D (7 bases each). V lost 7 bases and J lost 6, with 19 bases in between. The CDR3 contains 14 residues. The germline V gene has CDR1 MDHEN and CDR2 SYDVKM. The CDR3 is CASTLRGGAGEQYV. CDR3 in DNA: TGTGCCAGCACCCTCAGGGGGGGGGCGGGCGAGCAGTACGTC.

This chain links TRBV5-8 with TRBJ1-4; 8 bases fit TRBD1. Germline trimming cut 0 bases from V and 4 bases from J; bases unmatched to any gene: 5. Germline V gives CDR1 SGHTS, CDR2 YDEGEE. The CDR3 length is 16 residues. CDR3 amino acids: CASSLARDRGNEKLFF. The CDR3 DNA reads TGTGCCAGCAGCTTGGCCCGAGACAGGGGTAATGAAAAACTGTTTTTT.

There are a few counts of this clonotype. The chain recombines TRBV19 with TRBJ2-7; 7 bases align to TRBD1. Germline trimming cut 3 bases from V and 3 bases from J; bases unmatched to any gene: 5. This CDR3 is 14 amino acids long. Germline assignment: CDR1 LNHDA and CDR2 SQIVND (reference sequence). CDR3 in amino acids: CASSIRTGNYEQYV. CDR3 sequence (DNA): TGTGCCAGTAGTATCCGGACAGGTAACTACGAGCAGTACGTC.

This clonotype was counted only a few times. The rearrangement uses TRBV10-2 and TRBJ1-1; D is perhaps TRBD1 (6 bases). CDR1 is WSHSY and CDR2 is SAAADI in the germline V gene. The CDR3 spans 14 residues. Trimming stripped 5 bases from V and 1 base from J, with 11 bases between. CDR3 region: CASSTGQTNTEAFF. DNA for the CDR3: TGCGCCAGCAGTACGGGACAAACGAACACTGAAGCTTTCTTT.

The chain has TRBV10-3 and TRBJ1-2, with D unclear. Germline CDR1 and CDR2: ENHRY and SYGVKD. The CDR3 contains 14 residues. Trimming cost V 3 bases and J 2 bases, with 10 bases left between them. CDR3: CAISDGVRNYGYTF. DNA of the CDR3: TGTGCCATCAGTGACGGAGTCCGGAACTATGGCTACACCTTC.

This clonotype has just a few counts. V and J are TRBV4-1 and TRBJ2-6; D perhaps matches TRBD1 (5 bases). The CDR3 consists of 17 residues. The germline V and J ends were trimmed by 5 bases and 0 bases, with 14 bases remaining between them. CDR1 is MGHRA and CDR2 is YSYEKL in the germline V gene. Written as DNA, the CDR3 is TGCGCCAGCAGCTGGACAACTTCTAGCTCTGGGGCCAACGTCCTGACTTTC. This gives the protein CASSWTTSSSGANVLTF.

The chain recombines TRBV29-1 with TRBJ1-2, with 8 nucleotides matching TRBD1. CDR3 length: 16 residues. Germline V gene lookup returns CDR1 SQVTM and CDR2 ANQGSEA. V gave up 0 bases and J gave up 4 bases; unmatched junction bases: 10. CDR3 loop: CSVEDRAAGGRYGYTF. The CDR3 coding sequence is TGCAGCGTTGAAGATCGGGCGGCAGGGGGCCGCTATGGCTACACCTTC. Filled out from reference TRBV29-1 and TRBJ1-2, the complete variable domain reads SAVISQKPSRDICQRGTSLTIQCQVDSQVTMMFWYRQQPGQSLTLIATANQGSEATYESGFVIDKFPISRPNLTFSTLTVSNMSPEDSSIYLCSVEDRAAGGRYGYTFGSGTRLTVV.